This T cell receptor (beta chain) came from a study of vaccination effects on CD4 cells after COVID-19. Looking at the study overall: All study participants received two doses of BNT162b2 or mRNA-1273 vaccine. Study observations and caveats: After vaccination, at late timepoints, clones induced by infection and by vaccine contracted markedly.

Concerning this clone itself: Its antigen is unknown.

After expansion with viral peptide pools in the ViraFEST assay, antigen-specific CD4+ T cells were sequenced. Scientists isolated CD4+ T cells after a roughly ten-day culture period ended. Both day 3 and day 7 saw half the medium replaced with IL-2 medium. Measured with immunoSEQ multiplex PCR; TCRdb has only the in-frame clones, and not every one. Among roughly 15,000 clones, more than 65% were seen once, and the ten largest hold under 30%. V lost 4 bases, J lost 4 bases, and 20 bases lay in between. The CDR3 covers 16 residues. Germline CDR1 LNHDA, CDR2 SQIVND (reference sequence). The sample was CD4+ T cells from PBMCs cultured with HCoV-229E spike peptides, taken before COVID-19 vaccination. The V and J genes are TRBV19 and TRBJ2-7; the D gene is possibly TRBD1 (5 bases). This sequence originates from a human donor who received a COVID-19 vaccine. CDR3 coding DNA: TGTGCCAGTAGTAACCTAAGGACGCTAGGACAATACGAGCAGTACTTC. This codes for CASSNLRTLGQYEQYF.